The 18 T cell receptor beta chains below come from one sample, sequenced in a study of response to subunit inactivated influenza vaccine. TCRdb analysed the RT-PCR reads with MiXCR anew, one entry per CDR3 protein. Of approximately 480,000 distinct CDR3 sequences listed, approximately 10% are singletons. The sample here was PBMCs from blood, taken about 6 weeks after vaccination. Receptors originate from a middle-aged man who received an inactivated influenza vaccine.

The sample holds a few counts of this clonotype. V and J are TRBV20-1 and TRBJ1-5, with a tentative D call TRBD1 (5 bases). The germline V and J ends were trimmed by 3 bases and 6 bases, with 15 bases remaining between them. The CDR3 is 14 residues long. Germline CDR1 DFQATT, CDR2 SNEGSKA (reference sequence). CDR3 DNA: TGCAGTGCTAGGGGGGGACGCTTGGGTCAGCCCCAGCATTTT. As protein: CSARGGRLGQPQHF.

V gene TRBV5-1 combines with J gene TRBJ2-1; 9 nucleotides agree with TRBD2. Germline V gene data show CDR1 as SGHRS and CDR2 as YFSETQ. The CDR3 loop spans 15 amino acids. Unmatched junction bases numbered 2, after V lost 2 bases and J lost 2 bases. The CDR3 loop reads CASSFGGGAYNEQFF. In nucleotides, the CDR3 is TGCGCCAGCAGCTTCGGCGGGGGGGCCTACAATGAGCAGTTCTTC.

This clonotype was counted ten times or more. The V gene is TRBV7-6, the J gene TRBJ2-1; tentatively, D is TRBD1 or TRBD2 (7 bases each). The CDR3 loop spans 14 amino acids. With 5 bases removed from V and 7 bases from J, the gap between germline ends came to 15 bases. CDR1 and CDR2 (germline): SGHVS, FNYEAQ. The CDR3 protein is CASSRRQGGNEQFF. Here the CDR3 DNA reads TGTGCCAGCAGCCGTAGACAGGGAGGGAATGAGCAGTTCTTC.

The CDR3 sequence is CASSGGQGAHEQYF. The CDR3 DNA reads as TGCGCCAGCAGCGGAGGGCAGGGGGCTCACGAGCAGTACTTC. The chain is built from TRBV4-3 and TRBJ2-7; 8 positions match TRBD1. Trimming cost V 5 bases and J 5 bases; bases outside gene matches: 8. Germline V gene lookup returns CDR1 LGHNA and CDR2 YSLEER. CDR3 length: 14 residues.

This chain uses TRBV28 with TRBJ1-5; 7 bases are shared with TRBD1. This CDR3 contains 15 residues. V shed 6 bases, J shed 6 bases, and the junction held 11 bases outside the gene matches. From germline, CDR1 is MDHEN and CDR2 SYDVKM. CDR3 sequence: CASRSPTGSLQPQHF. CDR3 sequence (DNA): TGTGCCAGCAGGTCACCGACAGGGAGTCTTCAGCCCCAGCATTTT.

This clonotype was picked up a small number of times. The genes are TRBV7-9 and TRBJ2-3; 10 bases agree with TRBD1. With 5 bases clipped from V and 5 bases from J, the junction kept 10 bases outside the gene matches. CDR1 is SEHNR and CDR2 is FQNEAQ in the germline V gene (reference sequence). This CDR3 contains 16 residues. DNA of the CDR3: TGTGCCAGCAGCCCCCGGGACAGGGGTTTTGGAGATACGCAGTATTTT. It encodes CASSPRDRGFGDTQYF.

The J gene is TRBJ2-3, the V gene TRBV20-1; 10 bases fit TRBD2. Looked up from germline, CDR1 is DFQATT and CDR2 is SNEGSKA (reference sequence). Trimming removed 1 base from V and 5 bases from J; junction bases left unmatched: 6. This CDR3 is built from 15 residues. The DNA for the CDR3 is TGCAGTGCTAGAGGTGCTAGCGGGAGTGAAGATACGCAGTATTTT. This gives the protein CSARGASGSEDTQYF.

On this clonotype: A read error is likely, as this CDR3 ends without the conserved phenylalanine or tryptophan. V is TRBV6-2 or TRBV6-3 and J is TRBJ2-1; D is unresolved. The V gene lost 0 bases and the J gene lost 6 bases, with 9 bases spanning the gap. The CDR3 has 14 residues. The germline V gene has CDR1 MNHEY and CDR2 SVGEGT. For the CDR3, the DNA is TGTGCCAGCAGTTACTCGGCTCTCATCAATGAGCAGTTCTTG. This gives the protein CASSYSALINEQFL.

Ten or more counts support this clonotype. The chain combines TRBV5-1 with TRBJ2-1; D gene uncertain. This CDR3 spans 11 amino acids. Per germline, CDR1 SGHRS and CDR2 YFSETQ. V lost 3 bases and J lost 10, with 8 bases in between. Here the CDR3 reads CASSSTWEQFF. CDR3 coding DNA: TGCGCCAGCAGCTCGACATGGGAGCAGTTCTTC.

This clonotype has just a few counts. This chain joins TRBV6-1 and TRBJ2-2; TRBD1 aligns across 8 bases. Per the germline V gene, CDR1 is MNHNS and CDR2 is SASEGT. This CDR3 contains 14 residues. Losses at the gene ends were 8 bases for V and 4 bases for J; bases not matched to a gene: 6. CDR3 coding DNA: TGTGCCAGCGGTGGACAGGGAGTCACCGGGGAGCTGTTTTTT. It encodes CASGGQGVTGELFF.

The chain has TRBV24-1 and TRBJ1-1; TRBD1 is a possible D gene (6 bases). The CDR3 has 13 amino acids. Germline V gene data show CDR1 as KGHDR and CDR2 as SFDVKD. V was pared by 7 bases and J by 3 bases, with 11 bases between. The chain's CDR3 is CATRWGHDTEAFF. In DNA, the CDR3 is TGTGCCACCAGATGGGGACACGACACTGAAGCTTTCTTT.

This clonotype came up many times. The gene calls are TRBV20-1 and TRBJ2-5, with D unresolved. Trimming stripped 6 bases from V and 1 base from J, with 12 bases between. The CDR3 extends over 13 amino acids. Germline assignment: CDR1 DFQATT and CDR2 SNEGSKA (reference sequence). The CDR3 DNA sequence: TGCAGTGCGCTCTCCTGGGGCCAAGAGACCCAGTACTTC. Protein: CSALSWGQETQYF.

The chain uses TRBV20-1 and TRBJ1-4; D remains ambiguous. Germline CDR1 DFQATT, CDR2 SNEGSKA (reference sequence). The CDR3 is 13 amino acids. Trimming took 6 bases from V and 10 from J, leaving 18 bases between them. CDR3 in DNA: TGCAGTGCCGCACTTGACCGAGCGGGAAAACTGTTTTTT. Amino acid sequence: CSAALDRAGKLFF.

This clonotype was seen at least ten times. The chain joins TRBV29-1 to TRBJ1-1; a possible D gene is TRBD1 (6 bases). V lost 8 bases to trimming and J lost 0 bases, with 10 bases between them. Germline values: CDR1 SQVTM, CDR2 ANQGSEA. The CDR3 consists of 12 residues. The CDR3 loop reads CSLGGMNTEAFF. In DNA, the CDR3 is TGCAGCCTAGGGGGGATGAACACTGAAGCTTTCTTT.

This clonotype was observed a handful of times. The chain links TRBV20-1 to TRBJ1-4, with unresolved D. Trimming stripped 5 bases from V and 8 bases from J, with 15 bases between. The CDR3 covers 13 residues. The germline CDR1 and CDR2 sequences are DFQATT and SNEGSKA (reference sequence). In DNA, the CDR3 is TGCAGTGCTCCGGGCACTAAACCAGAAAAACTGTTTTTT. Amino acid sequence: CSAPGTKPEKLFF.

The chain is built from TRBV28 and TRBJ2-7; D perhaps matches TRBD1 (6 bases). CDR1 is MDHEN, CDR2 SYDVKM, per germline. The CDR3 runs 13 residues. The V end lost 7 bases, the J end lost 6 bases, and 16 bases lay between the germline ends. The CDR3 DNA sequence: TGTGCCAGCATACAGCCAGGGGTAGGCGAGCAGTACTTC. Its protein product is CASIQPGVGEQYF. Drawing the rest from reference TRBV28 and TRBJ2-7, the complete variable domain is DVKVTQSSRYLVKRTGEKVFLECVQDMDHENMFWYRQDPGLGLRLIYFSYDVKMKEKGDIPEGYSVSREKKERFSLILESASTNQTSMYLCASIQPGVGEQYFGPGTRLTVT.

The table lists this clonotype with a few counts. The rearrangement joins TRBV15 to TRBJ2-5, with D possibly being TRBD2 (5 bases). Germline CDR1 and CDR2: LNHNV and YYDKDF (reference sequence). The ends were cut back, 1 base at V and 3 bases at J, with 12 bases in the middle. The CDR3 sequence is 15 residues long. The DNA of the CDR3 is TGTGCCACCAGCAGAGGTCTGGGAGTGGAAGAGACCCAGTACTTC. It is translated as CATSRGLGVEETQYF. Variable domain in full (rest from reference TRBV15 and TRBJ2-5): DAMVIQNPRYQVTQFGKPVTLSCSQTLNHNVMYWYQQKSSQAPKLLFHYYDKDFNNEADTPDNFQSRRPNTSFCFLDIRSPGLGDTAMYLCATSRGLGVEETQYFGPGTRLLVL.

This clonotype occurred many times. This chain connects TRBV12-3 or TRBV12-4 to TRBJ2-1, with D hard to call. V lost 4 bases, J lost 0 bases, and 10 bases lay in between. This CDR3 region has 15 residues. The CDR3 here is CASSSLHRSYNEQFF. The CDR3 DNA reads TGTGCCAGCAGTTCCCTACACCGCTCCTACAATGAGCAGTTCTTC.